This note documents a single T cell receptor beta chain sequence. Its antigen is not yet known. Base qualities were left out, and no much larger clone turns up one base away. This sample is part of a study of Ad26.COV2.S vaccination and SARS-CoV-2 variants listed by TCRdb under 2021. For context, the study as a whole: Donors in the vaccine arm were drawn from COV1001, a multicentre, randomized, double-blind, placebo-controlled phase I-IIa trial testing Ad26.COV2.S in healthy adults. Ad26.COV2.S was given intramuscularly at 5x10^10 or 1x10^11 viral particles, as a single shot or as two shots 56 days apart. Trial participants were randomized into five groups of five: low-dose or high-dose Ad26.COV2.S given once or twice, or placebo on both occasions. Investigators remained blinded to trial group allocation during experiments and outcome assessment. A total of 32 samples were included in the TCR-sequenced set, comprising approximately 20 Ad26.COV2.S vaccine recipients, 5 placebo recipients and 8 SARS-CoV-2 convalescent individuals. TCRbeta repertoire sequencing served as the tool for gauging how specific and how broad the SARS-CoV-2-reactive T cell receptors were following Ad26.COV2.S vaccination. General findings and caveats noted by the study authors: After vaccination, spike-specific CD8+ and CD4+ T cell responses were reported to show substantial breadth. Vaccine and placebo recipients had comparable non-spike TCR breadth, which fits with the vaccine containing only spike. Comparing responses between vaccine doses or regimens was not something the study was powered to do. According to the authors, total T cell responses may have been underestimated by the TCR breadth and depth analyses. Compared with placebo recipients, Ad26.COV2.S recipients showed higher spike-specific TCR breadth (P = 0.0014).

The treatment or condition label corresponds to: over 15 received Ad26.COV2.S at low or high dose, single or two shots; roughly five received placebo; per-sample allocation not given. Repertoires of vaccine and placebo recipients were sequenced from samples collected on day 63 after the first injection. In Cohort 1b, about 27 adults aged 18-55 years were enrolled at a single site in Boston, USA, between 29 July and 7 August 2020. Ad26.COV2.S was a replication-incompetent adenovirus type 26 vector expressing a prefusion-stabilized SARS-CoV-2 spike protein from the original Wuhan strain. TCRbeta CDR3 regions were sequenced with the immunoSEQ Assay. After extraction, genomic DNA underwent amplification by bias-controlled multiplex PCR, followed by high-throughput sequencing. In the authors' own workflow: Collapsing and filtering of sequences were performed to quantify the absolute abundance of each unique TCRbeta CDR3 region. T cell fraction was estimated by normalizing TCRbeta template counts to usable DNA, which was measured by amplifying reference genes present in all nucleated cells. Repertoire TCRs were annotated as SARS-CoV-2-specific when V gene, CDR3 amino acid sequence and J gene were exactly matched to a known reactive TCR set. The reference SARS-CoV-2 TCR set was obtained from MIRA and was filtered for enrichment in COVID-19-positive ImmuneCODE repertoires, whereby public or cross-reactive TCRs were removed. Drawing on the MIRA antigens, annotated TCRs were analysed further at the level of specific ORF or position within ORF. Depth was the summed frequency of annotated unique rearrangements, while breadth was defined as annotated unique rearrangements over total unique productive rearrangements. TCR breadth was compared between groups using two-sided Wilcoxon rank-sum tests. TCRdb holds this immuneACCESS table with in-frame rearrangements only. Some clones are missing; in checked studies, unresolved V genes explain under half, and the rest has no known cause. V and J calls and clone size follow that table, whereas D and trimming were derived from the DNA. The sample includes some 320,000 clones, with more than 70% observed a single time. The ten most abundant clones make up under 2% of the sample.

From V the trimming removes 4 bases and from J it removes 9 bases, while the gene matches leave 5 bases of the junction unaccounted for. CDR1 SGHAT and CDR2 FQNNGV are derived from the germline V gene. Including cysteine and phenylalanine, the CDR3 has 14 amino acids. The kept DNA is CDR3 alone, 42 bases in frame from the first base. Sequenced here: peripheral blood, sampled in a trial of Ad26.COV2.S vaccine versus placebo. The sequence joins TRBV11-2 to TRBJ1-6; TRBD1 fits 8 bases in the junction. This clonotype originated in a person aged 18-65 years who received the Ad26.COV2.S COVID-19 vaccine or a placebo. In nucleotide form, the sequence is TGTGCCAGCAGCTCCGGGACAGGAGCTTCACCCCTCCACTTT. Its coded protein is CASSSGTGASPLHF.